This TCR beta chain was captured by sequencing in a study of OX40 agonist ivuxolimab in advanced cancers. Study-wide points: Clonal expansion among partial responders at 0.1-3.0 mg/kg ranked near the lowest.

This CDR3 comprises 15 residues. The V end lost 1 base, the J end lost 4 bases, and 14 bases lay between the germline ends. The germline gives CDR1 SGHAT, CDR2 FQNNGV. Assay: immunoSEQ multiplex PCR; the TCRdb copy retains only in-frame clones and omits some. This sample has tens of thousands of clones, with roughly 84% found just once. Worth noting for this clone: Its antigen is still unknown.

Sample: CD4+ or CD8+ T cells sorted from blood, taken in a trial of the OX40 agonist ivuxolimab. This TCR was sampled from an adult with an advanced solid tumor such as melanoma, head and neck, liver or kidney cancer. The chain couples TRBV11-2 to TRBJ2-7, with D maybe TRBD1 (5 bases). The chain's CDR3 is CASSLVQGHIYEQYF. For the CDR3, the DNA is TGTGCCAGCAGCTTAGTGCAGGGCCACATATACGAGCAGTACTTC.